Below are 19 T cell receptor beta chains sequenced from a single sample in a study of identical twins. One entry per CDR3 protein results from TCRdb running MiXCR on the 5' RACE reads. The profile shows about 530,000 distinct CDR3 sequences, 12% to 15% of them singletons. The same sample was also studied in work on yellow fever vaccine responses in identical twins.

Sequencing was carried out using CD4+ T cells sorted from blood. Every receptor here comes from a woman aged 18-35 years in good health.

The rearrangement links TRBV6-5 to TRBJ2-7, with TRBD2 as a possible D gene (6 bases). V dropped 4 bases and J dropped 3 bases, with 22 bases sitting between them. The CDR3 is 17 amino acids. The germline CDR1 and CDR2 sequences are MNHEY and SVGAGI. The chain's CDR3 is CASSFTTGGIHHYEQYF. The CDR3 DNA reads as TGTGCCAGCAGTTTCACAACTGGCGGGATCCATCACTACGAGCAGTACTTC.

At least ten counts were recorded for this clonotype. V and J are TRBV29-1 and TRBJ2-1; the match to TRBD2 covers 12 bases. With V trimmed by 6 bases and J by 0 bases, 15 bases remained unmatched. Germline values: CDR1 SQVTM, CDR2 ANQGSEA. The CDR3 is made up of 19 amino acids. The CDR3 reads CSVTAQTSGSTSSYNEQFF. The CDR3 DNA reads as TGCAGCGTAACCGCTCAGACTAGCGGGAGCACCAGCTCCTACAATGAGCAGTTCTTC.

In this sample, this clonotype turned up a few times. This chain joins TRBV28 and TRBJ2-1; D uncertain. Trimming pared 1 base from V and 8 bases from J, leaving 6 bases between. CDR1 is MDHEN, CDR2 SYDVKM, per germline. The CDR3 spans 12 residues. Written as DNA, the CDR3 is TGTGCCAGCAGTTTATTTGCTTATGAGCAGTTCTTC. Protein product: CASSLFAYEQFF.

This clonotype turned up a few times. The CDR3 nucleotides are TGTGCCAGCAGTTTTAGCGGACTAGCGGGCCAAACCGGGGAGCTGTTTTTT. As protein: CASSFSGLAGQTGELFF. The V gene is TRBV28, the J gene TRBJ2-2; 11 bases align to TRBD2. CDR3 length: 17 amino acids. The germline V gene encodes CDR1 MDHEN and CDR2 SYDVKM. V was clipped by 3 bases and J by 5 bases; unmatched bases: 8.

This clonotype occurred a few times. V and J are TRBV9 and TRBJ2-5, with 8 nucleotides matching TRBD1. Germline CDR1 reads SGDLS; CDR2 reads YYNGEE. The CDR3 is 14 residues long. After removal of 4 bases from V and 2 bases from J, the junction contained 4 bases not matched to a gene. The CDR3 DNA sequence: TGTGCCAGCAGCTTTGGGACAGGTCAAGAGACCCAGTACTTC. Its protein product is CASSFGTGQETQYF.

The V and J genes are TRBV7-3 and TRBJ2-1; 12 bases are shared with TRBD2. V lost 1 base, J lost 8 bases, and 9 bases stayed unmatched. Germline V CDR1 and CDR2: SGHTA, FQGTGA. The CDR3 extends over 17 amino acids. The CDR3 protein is CASSLKTSGSAIHEQFF. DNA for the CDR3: TGTGCCAGCAGCTTAAAGACTAGCGGGAGCGCGATCCATGAGCAGTTCTTC. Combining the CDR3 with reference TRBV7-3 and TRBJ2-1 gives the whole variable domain GAGVSQTPSNKVTEKGKYVELRCDPISGHTALYWYRQSLGQGPEFLIYFQGTGAADDSGLPNDRFFAVRPEGSVSTLKIQRTERGDSAVYLCASSLKTSGSAIHEQFFGPGTRLTVL.

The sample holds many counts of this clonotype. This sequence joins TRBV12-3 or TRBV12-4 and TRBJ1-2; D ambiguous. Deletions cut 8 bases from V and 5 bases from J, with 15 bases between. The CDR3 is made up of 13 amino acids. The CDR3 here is CASSLGRTYGYTF. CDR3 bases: TGTGCCAGCTCCCTAGGCCGAACATATGGCTACACCTTC.

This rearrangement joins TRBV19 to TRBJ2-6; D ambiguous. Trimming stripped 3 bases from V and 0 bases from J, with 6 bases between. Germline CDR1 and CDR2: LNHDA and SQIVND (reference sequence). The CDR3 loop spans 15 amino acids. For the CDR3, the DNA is TGTGCCAGTAGTATCTGGGCCTCTGGGGCCAACGTCCTGACTTTC. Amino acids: CASSIWASGANVLTF.

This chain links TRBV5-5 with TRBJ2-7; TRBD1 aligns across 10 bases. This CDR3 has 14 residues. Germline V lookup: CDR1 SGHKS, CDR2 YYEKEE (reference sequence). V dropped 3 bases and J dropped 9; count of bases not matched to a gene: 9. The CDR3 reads CASSYRDRGGWQYF. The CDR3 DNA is TGTGCCAGCAGCTACCGGGACAGGGGTGGATGGCAGTACTTC.

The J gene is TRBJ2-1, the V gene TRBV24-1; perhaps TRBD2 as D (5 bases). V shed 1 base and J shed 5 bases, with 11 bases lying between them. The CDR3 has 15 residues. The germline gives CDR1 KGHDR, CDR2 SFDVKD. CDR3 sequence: CATSDLWELNNEQFF. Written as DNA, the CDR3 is TGTGCCACCAGTGATTTATGGGAGTTGAACAATGAGCAGTTCTTC.

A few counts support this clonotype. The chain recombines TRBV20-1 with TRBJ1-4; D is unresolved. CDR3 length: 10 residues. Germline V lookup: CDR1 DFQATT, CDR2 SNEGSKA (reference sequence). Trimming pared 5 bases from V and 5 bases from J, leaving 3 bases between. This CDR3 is CSAWNEKLFF. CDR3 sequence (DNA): TGCAGTGCTTGGAATGAAAAACTGTTTTTT.

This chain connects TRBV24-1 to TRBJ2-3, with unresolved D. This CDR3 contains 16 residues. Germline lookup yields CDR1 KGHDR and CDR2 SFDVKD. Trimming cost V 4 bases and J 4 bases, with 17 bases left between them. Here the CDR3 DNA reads TGTGCCACCAGTGACCCAACGGTCCGAGCACCAGATACGCAGTATTTT. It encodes CATSDPTVRAPDTQYF.

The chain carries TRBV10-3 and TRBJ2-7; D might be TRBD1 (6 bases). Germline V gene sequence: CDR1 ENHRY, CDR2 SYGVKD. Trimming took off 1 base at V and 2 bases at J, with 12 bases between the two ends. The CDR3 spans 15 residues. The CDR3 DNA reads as TGTGCCATCAGTGAGTACCGGGACACCGCCTACGAGCAGTACTTC. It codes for CAISEYRDTAYEQYF.

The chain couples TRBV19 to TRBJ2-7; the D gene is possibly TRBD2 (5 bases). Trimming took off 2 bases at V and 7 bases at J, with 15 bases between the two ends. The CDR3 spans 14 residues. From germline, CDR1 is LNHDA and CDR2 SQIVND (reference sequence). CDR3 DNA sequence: TGTGCCAGTAGTATAAGGTGGGAGACTGGGGAGCAGTACTTC. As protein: CASSIRWETGEQYF. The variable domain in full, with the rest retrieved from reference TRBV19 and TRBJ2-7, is DGGITQSPKYLFRKEGQNVTLSCEQNLNHDAMYWYRQDPGQGLRLIYYSQIVNDFQKGDIAEGYSVSREKKESFPLTVTSAQKNPTAFYLCASSIRWETGEQYFGPGTRLTVT.

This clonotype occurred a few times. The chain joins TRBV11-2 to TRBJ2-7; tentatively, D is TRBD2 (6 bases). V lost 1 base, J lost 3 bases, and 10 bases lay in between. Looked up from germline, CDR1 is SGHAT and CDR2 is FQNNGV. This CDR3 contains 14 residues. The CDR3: CASSLGTNLYEQYF. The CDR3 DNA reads TGTGCCAGCAGCTTAGGGACTAATCTCTACGAGCAGTACTTC.

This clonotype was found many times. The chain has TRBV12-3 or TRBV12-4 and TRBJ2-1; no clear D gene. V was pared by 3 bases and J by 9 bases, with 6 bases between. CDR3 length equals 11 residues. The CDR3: CASSLSTEQFF. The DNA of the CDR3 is TGTGCCAGCAGTTTGAGTACTGAGCAGTTCTTC.

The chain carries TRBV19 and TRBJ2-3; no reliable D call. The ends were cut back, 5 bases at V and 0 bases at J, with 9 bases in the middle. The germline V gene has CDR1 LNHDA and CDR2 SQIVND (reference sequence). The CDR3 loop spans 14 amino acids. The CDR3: CASSGTYSTDTQYF. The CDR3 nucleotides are TGTGCCAGTAGTGGCACCTACAGCACAGATACGCAGTATTTT.

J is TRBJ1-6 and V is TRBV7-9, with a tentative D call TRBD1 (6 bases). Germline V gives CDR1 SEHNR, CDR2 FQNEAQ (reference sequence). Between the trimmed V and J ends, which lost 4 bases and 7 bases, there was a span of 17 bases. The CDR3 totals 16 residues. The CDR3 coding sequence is TGTGCCAGCAGCTCCCTGGTCCAGGGGCCGAATTCACCCCTCCACTTT. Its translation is CASSSLVQGPNSPLHF.

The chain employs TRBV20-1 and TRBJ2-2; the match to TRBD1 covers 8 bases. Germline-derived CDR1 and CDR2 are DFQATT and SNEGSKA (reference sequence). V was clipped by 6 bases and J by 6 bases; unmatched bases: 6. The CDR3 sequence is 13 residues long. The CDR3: CSAHSTGAGELFF. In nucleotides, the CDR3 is TGCAGTGCCCACTCGACAGGGGCCGGGGAGCTGTTTTTT.